This T cell receptor beta chain was identified during a study of blood T cell repertoires in COVID-19. Study-level background: Whether acute or convalescent, the COVID-19 samples came from the United States, Italy and Spain. PBMCs, B-cell-depleted T cells, or T cells were the source of the cDNA or gDNA that made up the material.

Original data processing: Amplification from reference gene primers served as the basis for estimated nucleated cell counts. The data were produced by immunoSEQ multiplex PCR, yet TCRdb's version contains in-frame clones alone and is incomplete. That table supplies the V and J calls and clone size; D and trimming were determined from the DNA. Seen here are tens of thousands of clones, roughly 88% observed once, and the top ten hold 6.5% to 8.5%. The germline V gene encodes CDR1 SGHVS and CDR2 FQNEAQ. V lost 1 base to trimming and J lost 3 bases; unmatched junction nucleotides: 3. The CDR3 spans 14 residues.

V and J are TRBV7-8 and TRBJ2-7; TRBD2 matches 7 bases. Sequenced: peripheral blood. This receptor was obtained from an elderly woman with acute or convalescent COVID-19. As DNA, the CDR3 is TGTGCCAGCAGCTTAGAAGGGGACTACTACGAGCAGTACTTC. It codes for CASSLEGDYYEQYF.